The count of the clone carrying this TCR beta chain is one. Assay used: immunoSEQ multiplex PCR; TCRdb lists only in-frame clones, some missing. The sample has approximately 17,000 clones; around 90% are singletons. The sample comes from a study of T cell clonotyping in hematopoietic cell transplantation. Germline values: CDR1 SGHAT, CDR2 FQNNGV. The CDR3 runs 15 residues. J lost 4 bases, V lost 3 bases, and 5 bases had no gene match. The sequencing sample was made of peripheral blood mononuclear cells. This sequence was found in a man aged 50 to 59 in good health. Some clones in this sample may be carry-over from other donors' samples. This chain connects TRBV11-2 to TRBJ2-2, with TRBD1 matching 7 bases. The CDR3: CASSFEGARTGELFF. For the CDR3, the DNA is TGTGCCAGCAGCTTCGAGGGGGCGCGCACCGGGGAGCTGTTTTTT.